The entry that follows covers one TCR beta chain sequence. Per the study methods: Estimation of nucleated cell counts was performed using reference gene primer amplification. The assay was immunoSEQ multiplex PCR, and TCRdb's table has in-frame clones only and misses some. That table supplies the V and J calls and clone size; D and trimming were determined from the DNA. The data contain almost 250,000 clones, 80% to 90% of them singletons. These data come from a study of blood T cell repertoires in COVID-19. About the study: Samples came from the United States, Italy and Spain, spanning acute and convalescent COVID-19. T cells, B-cell-depleted T cells, or PBMCs supplied cDNA or gDNA.

Donors were grouped by their self-reported clinical history. The length of the CDR3 is 15 residues. Germline V gives CDR1 SGHTS, CDR2 YDEGEE. Trimming cost V 2 bases and J 10 bases, with 19 bases left between them. The chain joins TRBV5-8 to TRBJ2-1; D gene unclear. Sequenced material: PBMCs or T cells enriched from blood (not recorded which). This clonotype originated in a woman in her twenties or thirties who had recovered from COVID-19. The CDR3 bases are TGTGCCAGCAGCTTTGCCCAGCTTCAGGTCGCCGAGCAGTTCTTC. Translated: CASSFAQLQVAEQFF.